This T cell receptor beta chain was captured in a study of T-cell reconstitution after alpha-beta-depleted transplantation in children. Unique molecular identifiers tagged the TCRbeta library. TCRdb re-called the PCR reads with MiXCR, one entry per CDR3 protein. The sample lists approximately 500,000 distinct CDR3 sequences; about 10% were seen once. This clonotype has at least ten counts. With 0 bases removed from V and 3 bases from J, the gap between germline ends came to 11 bases. This CDR3 is 16 amino acids long. CDR1 and CDR2 from the germline V gene are LGHNA and YSLEER. This sequence was found in a child aged 2 to 10 with inherited bone marrow failure, due to receive a stem cell transplant. V usage is TRBV4-3 and J usage is TRBJ1-4; the D gene is possibly TRBD1 (5 bases). Sequencing was performed on PBMCs, taken before TCRalphabeta/CD19-depleted stem cell transplant. The CDR3 loop reads CASSQDWEGPNEKLFF. Written as DNA, the CDR3 is TGCGCCAGCAGCCAAGATTGGGAGGGGCCTAATGAAAAACTGTTTTTT.